These 30 T cell receptor beta chains share one sample of origin, sequenced in a study of response to subunit inactivated influenza vaccine. TCRdb reprocessed the RT-PCR reads via MiXCR and lists one record per CDR3 protein. The repertoire holds over 650,000 distinct CDR3 sequences, 18% seen once, with about 11% in the top ten. Specimen: PBMCs from blood, collected more than 4 days after vaccination. The receptors were sampled from a man aged 45-65 years who received an inactivated influenza vaccine.

This clonotype was seen only a few times. V and J are TRBV20-1 and TRBJ1-1, with D tentatively TRBD1 (5 bases). V lost 5 bases and J lost 1, with 11 bases in between. Germline V CDR1 and CDR2: DFQATT, SNEGSKA (reference sequence). The CDR3 loop spans 13 amino acids. The CDR3 nucleotides are TGCAGTGCTTCCACGGGGGGGAACACTGAAGCTTTCTTT. This gives the protein CSASTGGNTEAFF.

The chain recombines TRBV27 with TRBJ2-5, with 12 bases aligning to TRBD2. Germline V gene data show CDR1 as MNHEY and CDR2 as SMNVEV (reference sequence). Germline trimming cut 2 bases from V and 2 bases from J; bases unmatched to any gene: 6. CDR3 length: 17 amino acids. The chain's CDR3 is CASSLLASGGAQETQYF. The CDR3 DNA is TGTGCCAGCAGTTTACTGGCTAGCGGGGGGGCTCAAGAGACCCAGTACTTC.

V usage is TRBV9 and J usage is TRBJ2-5; possible D gene TRBD2, 7 bases. Deletions cut 2 bases from V and 3 bases from J, with 23 bases between. The CDR3 loop spans 18 amino acids. Germline-derived CDR1 and CDR2 are SGDLS and YYNGEE. The CDR3 here is CASSVTAGGPFPEETQYF. For the CDR3, the DNA is TGTGCCAGCAGCGTGACGGCCGGGGGGCCGTTTCCCGAAGAGACCCAGTACTTC.

This clonotype turned up a few times. The chain has TRBV6-5 and TRBJ1-5, with D hard to call. V gave up 0 bases and J gave up 3 bases, with 9 bases separating them. Germline V gene data show CDR1 as MNHEY and CDR2 as SVGAGI. The CDR3 sequence is 15 residues long. The CDR3 DNA reads as TGTGCCAGCAGTTACTCGAGATCCCTCAATCAGCCCCAGCATTTT. It encodes CASSYSRSLNQPQHF.

The chain combines TRBV20-1 with TRBJ2-7, with 8 positions matching TRBD1. The germline V gene has CDR1 DFQATT and CDR2 SNEGSKA (reference sequence). V lost 1 base and J lost 1; bases outside the gene matches: 3. CDR3 length: 14 residues. In nucleotides, the CDR3 is TGCAGTGCTAGAGGGGACAGGTCATCCTACGAGCAGTACTTC. Its translation: CSARGDRSSYEQYF.

This chain connects TRBV7-2 to TRBJ1-3, with D hard to call. This CDR3 comprises 14 residues. The V gene's germline CDR1 is SGHTA and CDR2 FQGNSA. Trimming took 1 base from V and 2 from J, leaving 6 bases between them. The CDR3 coding sequence is TGTGCCAGCAGCTTAGGGATTCCTGGAAACACCATATATTTT. The encoded protein is CASSLGIPGNTIYF.

The J gene is TRBJ2-1, the V gene TRBV7-2, with D hard to call. This CDR3 has 15 amino acids. Germline CDR1 and CDR2: SGHTA and FQGNSA. Deletions cut 1 base from V and 6 bases from J, with 13 bases between. The CDR3 spells CASSLVVNSANEQFF. The CDR3, as DNA: TGTGCCAGCAGCTTAGTGGTCAATTCGGCCAATGAGCAGTTCTTC.

The chain links TRBV15 to TRBJ2-3; 10 bases are a match to TRBD2. This CDR3 is 17 amino acids long. V shed 5 bases and J 5 bases; nucleotides not matched to a gene: 13. Germline-derived CDR1 and CDR2 are LNHNV and YYDKDF (reference sequence). The CDR3 DNA is TGTGCCACCAGCGCCCGAAAGAGGAGCGGGGGGGAAGATACGCAGTATTTT. It translates to CATSARKRSGGEDTQYF.

This chain uses TRBV12-3 or TRBV12-4 with TRBJ2-6; 11 positions match TRBD2. The ends lost 5 bases at V and 0 bases at J; junction bases unmatched: 6. CDR3 length: 18 residues. The CDR3 DNA is TGTGCCAGCAGTCCCACTAGCGGGGGAAACTCTGGGGCCAACGTCCTGACTTTC. Amino acids: CASSPTSGGNSGANVLTF.

This clonotype was picked up a small number of times. The CDR3 loop reads CASKAGARTDTQYF. CDR3 bases: TGTGCCAGCAAGGCAGGGGCTCGCACAGATACGCAGTATTTT. V usage is TRBV2 and J usage is TRBJ2-3, with a weak D call TRBD1 (6 bases). Trimming took 7 bases from V and 1 from J, leaving 12 bases between them. The CDR3 contains 14 residues. The germline V gene encodes CDR1 SNHLY and CDR2 FYNNEI. Full variable domain (missing parts from reference TRBV2 and TRBJ2-3): EPEVTQTPSHQVTQMGQEVILRCVPISNHLYFYWYRQILGQKVEFLVSFYNNEISEKSEIFDDQFSVERPDGSNFTLKIRSTKLEDSAMYFCASKAGARTDTQYFGPGTRLTVL.

The chain has TRBV6-1 and TRBJ2-3; 9 positions agree with TRBD1. The germline V gene has CDR1 MNHNS and CDR2 SASEGT. The CDR3 sequence is 16 residues long. J gave up 4 bases and V 4 bases, and 9 bases lay outside the gene matches. CDR3 DNA: TGTGCCAGCAGTGCAGTCCGGGACAGGGACGCAGATACGCAGTATTTT. This translates into CASSAVRDRDADTQYF.

The CDR3 DNA follows: TGTGCCAGCAGCCAGTCCACTCTTCGCCAGGGGCTCGGGGAGACCCAGTACTTC. It translates to CASSQSTLRQGLGETQYF. V and J are TRBV14 and TRBJ2-5, with a weak D call TRBD1 (6 bases). CDR1 and CDR2 (germline): SGHDN, FVKESK. The germline V and J ends were trimmed by 3 bases and 5 bases, with 25 bases remaining between them. The CDR3 loop spans 18 amino acids.

This chain uses TRBV6-1 with TRBJ1-6, with D uncertain. V was shortened by 7 bases and J by 7 bases, with 17 bases between the two germline ends. Germline V gene sequence: CDR1 MNHNS, CDR2 SASEGT. The CDR3 is made up of 15 amino acids. CDR3 DNA sequence: TGTGCCAGCAAACCCGGGCCGGCGAAAAATTCACCCCTCCACTTT. Translating gives CASKPGPAKNSPLHF.

The chain has TRBV18 and TRBJ1-5; D gene uncertain. CDR3 size: 15 residues. V lost 8 bases and J 0 bases, leaving 14 bases between the germline ends. Germline-derived CDR1 and CDR2 are KGHSH and LQKENI. CDR3 residues: CASRYSEGSNQPQHF. For the CDR3, the DNA is TGTGCCAGCCGATACTCGGAGGGTAGCAATCAGCCCCAGCATTTT.

This clonotype was seen a few times. V usage is TRBV3-1 and J usage is TRBJ2-7; tentatively, D is TRBD2 (6 bases). CDR1 is LGHDT, CDR2 YNNKEL, per germline (reference sequence). The length of the CDR3 is 16 residues. The germline V and J ends were trimmed by 1 base and 5 bases, with 18 bases remaining between them. The CDR3 here is CASSQGVRESLHEQYF. The CDR3 DNA sequence: TGTGCCAGCAGCCAAGGAGTACGGGAGTCCCTCCACGAGCAGTACTTC.

This clonotype was observed many times. V and J are TRBV7-9 and TRBJ2-7; 14 bases map to TRBD2. The CDR3 runs 16 residues. The ends lost 5 bases at V and 4 bases at J; junction bases unmatched: 7. Germline V gene data show CDR1 as SEHNR and CDR2 as FQNEAQ (reference sequence). The CDR3 loop is CASSRDGLAGGYEQYF. Here the CDR3 DNA reads TGTGCCAGCAGCAGAGACGGACTAGCGGGAGGTTACGAGCAGTACTTC.

The V call is TRBV5-5, the J call TRBJ1-2, with 7 bases identical to TRBD1. The CDR3 covers 14 residues. From germline, CDR1 is SGHKS and CDR2 YYEKEE (reference sequence). J was trimmed by 8 bases and V by 3 bases; bases with no gene match: 10. The CDR3 region has the DNA TGTGCCAGCAGCTGGGGAAAAACAGGGGAAGGCTACACCTTC. Its protein product is CASSWGKTGEGYTF.

The chain recombines TRBV29-1 with TRBJ2-3; D tentatively reads TRBD1 or TRBD2 (5 bases each). V dropped 4 bases and J dropped 4 bases, with 15 bases sitting between them. The germline V gene encodes CDR1 SQVTM and CDR2 ANQGSEA. The CDR3 is 14 amino acids. The CDR3 protein is CSVGDGTSADTQYF. CDR3 sequence (DNA): TGCAGCGTTGGGGACGGAACCAGCGCAGATACGCAGTATTTT.

This clonotype has a handful of counts. This chain joins TRBV27 and TRBJ2-1, with no clear D. The CDR3 contains 16 residues. The V end was cut by 4 bases, the J end by 1 base, with 14 bases between. CDR1 and CDR2 (germline): MNHEY, SMNVEV (reference sequence). This CDR3 reads CASSSRLGPSYNEQFF. DNA of the CDR3: TGTGCCAGCAGTTCCAGGCTCGGCCCATCCTACAATGAGCAGTTCTTC.

This clonotype was detected only a few times. This sequence joins TRBV13 and TRBJ1-2; D may be TRBD1 (5 bases). The CDR3 is made up of 15 amino acids. Trimming took 0 bases from V and 0 from J, leaving 8 bases between them. CDR1 is PRHDT, CDR2 FYEKMQ, per germline (reference sequence). The CDR3 DNA is TGTGCCAGCAGCTTAGGGCTGACAGCTAACTATGGCTACACCTTC. Encoded protein: CASSLGLTANYGYTF.

This clonotype was counted at least ten times. V gene TRBV29-1 combines with J gene TRBJ2-3; no definite D call. Per the germline V gene, CDR1 is SQVTM and CDR2 is ANQGSEA. This CDR3 comprises 11 residues. V gave up 7 bases and J gave up 4 bases, with 9 bases separating them. CDR3 residues: CSGWTPDTQYF. The CDR3, as DNA: TGCAGCGGATGGACCCCAGATACGCAGTATTTT.

The table lists this clonotype with many counts. V and J are TRBV29-1 and TRBJ1-5, with TRBD1 matching 11 bases. Losses at the gene ends were 7 bases for V and 6 bases for J; bases not matched to a gene: 5. This CDR3 has 13 residues. Germline V gene lookup returns CDR1 SQVTM and CDR2 ANQGSEA. The CDR3 here is CSAGQGAGQPQHF. As DNA, the CDR3 is TGCAGCGCAGGACAGGGGGCCGGTCAGCCCCAGCATTTT.

This clonotype has just a few counts. The V gene is TRBV24-1, the J gene TRBJ1-2, with D perhaps matching TRBD1 (6 bases). Trimming left V 4 bases short and J 8 bases short, with 13 bases between. CDR1 is KGHDR, CDR2 SFDVKD, per germline. The CDR3 has 13 residues. As DNA, the CDR3 is TGTGCCACCAGTGAGGACAGCTGGGGAGGCTACACCTTC. Its protein product is CATSEDSWGGYTF.

A few counts support this clonotype. The CDR3 DNA reads as TGTGCCAGCAGCTCGGGTGCGGCACAGACGGGCAATGAGCAGTTCTTC. Its protein is CASSSGAAQTGNEQFF. The J gene is TRBJ2-1, the V gene TRBV28; D ambiguous. The CDR3 is 16 residues long. V lost 6 bases to trimming and J lost 6 bases, with 21 bases between them. The germline V gene has CDR1 MDHEN and CDR2 SYDVKM.

This rearrangement joins TRBV20-1 to TRBJ1-2; D gene unclear. The germline V gene has CDR1 DFQATT and CDR2 SNEGSKA (reference sequence). This CDR3 comprises 13 residues. Trimming pared 6 bases from V and 4 bases from J, leaving 15 bases between. The CDR3 loop reads CSAPHQSTYGYTF. The CDR3 DNA sequence: TGCAGTGCCCCTCACCAGAGCACCTATGGCTACACCTTC.

In this sample, this clonotype turned up a few times. The V and J genes are TRBV5-1 and TRBJ1-1; a possible D gene is TRBD1 (6 bases). From germline, CDR1 is SGHRS and CDR2 YFSETQ. This CDR3 has 14 amino acids. V lost 4 bases and J 3 bases, leaving 13 bases between the germline ends. This CDR3 reads CASSRGDTDTEAFF. In DNA, the CDR3 is TGCGCCAGCAGCCGGGGGGACACCGACACTGAAGCTTTCTTT.

This clonotype was recorded many times. This chain links TRBV29-1 with TRBJ2-2; no firm D call. This CDR3 spans 13 amino acids. V lost 7 bases and J lost 8, with 17 bases in between. The germline V gene encodes CDR1 SQVTM and CDR2 ANQGSEA. The CDR3 protein is CSAVWHSGGELFF. CDR3 DNA sequence: TGCAGCGCGGTGTGGCACTCCGGGGGGGAGCTGTTTTTT.

Turning to this clonotype: An end of the junction differs from the germline gene, which may be a read error. The chain links TRBV28 to TRBJ2-7, with TRBD2 matching over 11 bases. Germline CDR1 and CDR2: MDHEN and SYDVKM. CDR3 length: 12 residues. CDR3 in DNA: TGTGCCAGCAGTTTGAGGGGACTAGCGGATTCTTTC. Protein product: CASSLRGLADSF.

The chain has TRBV10-2 and TRBJ1-1; possible D gene TRBD1, 6 bases. The CDR3 is made up of 14 amino acids. Germline V gene data show CDR1 as WSHSY and CDR2 as SAAADI. V was cut by 4 bases and J by 8 bases, with 17 bases left in between. DNA of the CDR3: TGCGCCAGCAGTGTTTTTCCAGGGGAGGGAGAAGCTTTCTTT. It specifies CASSVFPGEGEAFF.

This clonotype came up many times. The J gene is TRBJ2-7, the V gene TRBV20-1, with 10 bases identical to TRBD2. This CDR3 region has 14 residues. Per germline, CDR1 DFQATT and CDR2 SNEGSKA (reference sequence). Trimming took 6 bases from V and 3 from J; bases not matched to a gene: 8. CDR3 coding DNA: TGCAGTGCGCGCGACACTAGCGGGATCTACGAGCAGTACTTC. The encoded protein is CSARDTSGIYEQYF.